The 30 T cell receptor beta chains in this list originate from one sample, sequenced in a study of cytomegalovirus exposure and HLA in healthy donors. Repertoires were generated with immunoSEQ multiplex PCR, while TCRdb's copy carries only in-frame clones and drops some. The repertoire holds approximately 220,000 clones, over 80% seen once, with over 12% in the top ten. The material sequenced was PBMCs. These receptors were obtained from a woman aged 30 to 39 in good health and CMV-seropositive.

V usage is TRBV5-8 and J usage is TRBJ2-5; no definite D call. V was cut by 0 bases and J by 1 base, with 10 bases left in between. The CDR3 is 15 residues long. Germline V gene data show CDR1 as SGHTS and CDR2 as YDEGEE. This CDR3 is CASSLGFLLQETQYF. CDR3 nucleotides: TGTGCCAGCAGCTTGGGGTTTCTCCTCCAAGAGACCCAGTACTTC.

The gene calls are TRBV5-1 and TRBJ2-3; no reliable D call. Germline CDR1 reads SGHRS; CDR2 reads YFSETQ. V shed 0 bases and J shed 4 bases, with 6 bases lying between them. The CDR3 length is 13 residues. The CDR3 loop is CASSLEYADTQYF. The CDR3 nucleotides are TGCGCCAGCAGCTTGGAATACGCAGATACGCAGTATTTT. Full variable domain (missing parts from reference TRBV5-1 and TRBJ2-3): KAGVTQTPRYLIKTRGQQVTLSCSPISGHRSVSWYQQTPGQGLQFLFEYFSETQRNKGNFPGRFSGRQFSNSRSEMNVSTLELGDSALYLCASSLEYADTQYFGPGTRLTVL.

The chain links TRBV2 to TRBJ2-3; D call uncertain. Trimming cost V 6 bases and J 1 base, with 8 bases left between them. CDR3 length equals 13 residues. CDR1 and CDR2 from the germline V gene are SNHLY and FYNNEI. As DNA, the CDR3 is TGTGCCAGCAGGGGCGGTGGCACAGATACGCAGTATTTT. Its protein product is CASRGGGTDTQYF. Variable domain in full (rest from reference TRBV2 and TRBJ2-3): EPEVTQTPSHQVTQMGQEVILRCVPISNHLYFYWYRQILGQKVEFLVSFYNNEISEKSEIFDDQFSVERPDGSNFTLKIRSTKLEDSAMYFCASRGGGTDTQYFGPGTRLTVL.

A few counts support this clone. This rearrangement joins TRBV2 to TRBJ1-2; D is uncertain. Per the germline V gene, CDR1 is SNHLY and CDR2 is FYNNEI. Trimming left V 8 bases short and J 0 bases short, with 4 bases between. CDR3 size: 11 residues. The CDR3 region is CASQANYGYTF. The CDR3 DNA reads as TGTGCCAGCCAGGCTAACTATGGCTACACCTTC.

The chain uses TRBV29-1 and TRBJ1-1; D ambiguous. Germline V gene lookup returns CDR1 SQVTM and CDR2 ANQGSEA. This CDR3 has 13 amino acids. V lost 4 bases and J lost 5, with 14 bases in between. In DNA, the CDR3 is TGCAGCGTTGCTGAAGCCGGATGGACTGAAGCTTTCTTT. Translating gives CSVAEAGWTEAFF.

The count of this clone is one. The chain joins TRBV5-4 to TRBJ1-2; D is unclear. V was cut by 0 bases and J by 7 bases, with 13 bases left in between. The germline V gene has CDR1 SGHNT and CDR2 YYREEE (reference sequence). CDR3 size: 14 residues. CDR3 coding DNA: TGTGCCAGCAGCTTGGATGCCGGGCATCGTGGCTACACCTTC. This translates into CASSLDAGHRGYTF.

This chain joins TRBV5-1 and TRBJ2-3; the match to TRBD1 covers 8 bases. This CDR3 region has 16 residues. V gave up 3 bases and J gave up 0 bases; unmatched junction bases: 6. Germline values: CDR1 SGHRS, CDR2 YFSETQ. The CDR3 here is CASSYGTGLSTDTQYF. The CDR3 coding sequence is TGCGCCAGCAGCTATGGGACAGGTCTGAGCACAGATACGCAGTATTTT. Variable domain in full (rest from reference TRBV5-1 and TRBJ2-3): KAGVTQTPRYLIKTRGQQVTLSCSPISGHRSVSWYQQTPGQGLQFLFEYFSETQRNKGNFPGRFSGRQFSNSRSEMNVSTLELGDSALYLCASSYGTGLSTDTQYFGPGTRLTVL.

The chain carries TRBV2 and TRBJ2-3, with unresolved D. V lost 4 bases, J lost 4 bases, and 12 bases lay in between. CDR3 length: 14 amino acids. The germline V gene encodes CDR1 SNHLY and CDR2 FYNNEI. The CDR3, as DNA: TGTGCCAGCAGTGTGAGCGCGAACGCAGATACGCAGTATTTT. Its translation: CASSVSANADTQYF.

The chain joins TRBV7-9 to TRBJ1-2; D may be TRBD1 (5 bases). Trimming stripped 3 bases from V and 4 bases from J, with 12 bases between. This CDR3 contains 14 residues. Germline CDR1 and CDR2: SEHNR and FQNEAQ (reference sequence). Written as DNA, the CDR3 is TGTGCCAGCAGCTTCCTCGACAGTTCCTATGGCTACACCTTC. It yields the protein CASSFLDSSYGYTF. The complete variable domain, with remaining parts taken from reference TRBV7-9 and TRBJ1-2, reads DTGVSQNPRHKITKRGQNVTFRCDPISEHNRLYWYRQTLGQGPEFLTYFQNEAQLEKSRLLSDRFSAERPKGSFSTLEIQRTEQGDSAMYLCASSFLDSSYGYTFGSGTRLTVV.

This clone has only a few counts. The chain carries TRBV7-6 and TRBJ2-7, with 8 bases fitting TRBD1. The CDR3 is 13 residues long. Germline CDR1 is SGHVS and CDR2 is FNYEAQ. With 1 base clipped from V and 6 bases from J, the junction kept 2 bases outside the gene matches. CDR3 residues: CASSLGQGTEQYF. DNA of the CDR3: TGTGCCAGCAGCTTAGGACAGGGGACCGAGCAGTACTTC.

J is TRBJ2-1 and V is TRBV7-9; the D gene is possibly TRBD2 (5 bases). The CDR3 runs 13 residues. Germline loops: CDR1 SEHNR, CDR2 FQNEAQ (reference sequence). The V end was cut by 4 bases, the J end by 6 bases, with 10 bases between. Written as DNA, the CDR3 is TGTGCCAGCAGCTCCGGACTCCGCAATGAGCAGTTCTTC. It codes for CASSSGLRNEQFF.

This sequence joins TRBV28 and TRBJ2-5; possibly TRBD2 for D (6 bases). This CDR3 region has 13 residues. Germline values: CDR1 MDHEN, CDR2 SYDVKM. V shed 6 bases and J shed 4 bases, with 12 bases lying between them. The CDR3 loop reads CASSMTSLETQYF. CDR3 DNA: TGTGCCAGCAGCATGACTAGTCTAGAGACCCAGTACTTC.

The table lists this clone with a few counts. The chain recombines TRBV5-5 with TRBJ1-2, with a tentative D call TRBD1 (6 bases). The V end lost 7 bases, the J end lost 1 base, and 11 bases lay between the germline ends. This CDR3 is 13 amino acids long. Germline V lookup: CDR1 SGHKS, CDR2 YYEKEE (reference sequence). The CDR3 nucleotides are TGTGCCAGCCGCACAGGGAATAACTATGGCTACACCTTC. The encoded protein is CASRTGNNYGYTF.

The chain has TRBV15 and TRBJ2-5; tentatively, D is TRBD2 (6 bases). Per germline, CDR1 LNHNV and CDR2 YYDKDF (reference sequence). The CDR3 consists of 15 residues. The V end was cut by 0 bases, the J end by 5 bases, with 13 bases between. The CDR3 region is CATSREQDGGETQYF. The CDR3 bases are TGTGCCACCAGCAGAGAACAGGATGGGGGGGAGACCCAGTACTTC. Full variable domain (remainder filled in from reference TRBV15 and TRBJ2-5): DAMVIQNPRYQVTQFGKPVTLSCSQTLNHNVMYWYQQKSSQAPKLLFHYYDKDFNNEADTPDNFQSRRPNTSFCFLDIRSPGLGDTAMYLCATSREQDGGETQYFGPGTRLLVL.

V gene TRBV6-1 combines with J gene TRBJ1-3; no firm D call. In germline, CDR1 is MNHNS, CDR2 SASEGT. The CDR3 length is 10 residues. V lost 10 bases, J lost 0 bases, and 1 base lay in between. CDR3 coding DNA: TGTGCCATCTCTGGAAACACCATATATTTT. It codes for CAISGNTIYF.

The chain uses TRBV30 and TRBJ2-3; 7 positions match TRBD2. CDR1 is GTSNPN, CDR2 SVGIG, per germline (reference sequence). J gave up 6 bases and V 2 bases, and 5 bases lay outside the gene matches. This CDR3 spans 13 amino acids. The CDR3 coding sequence is TGTGCCTGGAGTCTGGGTAGCGGGGATACGCAGTATTTT. It codes for CAWSLGSGDTQYF.

The V and J genes are TRBV27 and TRBJ2-5, with TRBD1 identical over 7 bases. From germline, CDR1 is MNHEY and CDR2 SMNVEV (reference sequence). Unmatched junction bases numbered 4, after V lost 5 bases and J lost 4 bases. This CDR3 has 13 residues. CDR3 loop: CASSRTGLETQYF. CDR3 coding DNA: TGTGCCAGCAGTCGGACAGGTCTAGAGACCCAGTACTTC.

This clone was observed a single time. The chain couples TRBV5-6 to TRBJ2-1; TRBD2 matches at 11 bases. The germline V gene encodes CDR1 SGHDT and CDR2 YYEEEE. The V segment lost 4 bases and the J segment 10 bases; nucleotides outside the gene matches: 4. The CDR3 has 13 residues. CDR3 protein: CASSPLAGEEQFF. The CDR3 DNA reads TGTGCCAGCAGCCCACTAGCGGGAGAGGAGCAGTTCTTC. The full variable domain, in which reference TRBV5-6 and TRBJ2-1 provide the parts outside the CDR3, is DAGVTQSPTHLIKTRGQQVTLRCSPKSGHDTVSWYQQALGQGPQFIFQYYEEEERQRGNFPDRFSGHQFPNYSSELNVNALLLGDSALYLCASSPLAGEEQFFGPGTRLTVL.

This rearrangement joins TRBV5-1 to TRBJ2-5; no reliable D call. Per the germline V gene, CDR1 is SGHRS and CDR2 is YFSETQ. The CDR3 loop spans 13 amino acids. V was pared by 2 bases and J by 4 bases, with 9 bases between. The CDR3 region has the DNA TGCGCCAGCAGCTTTGAAAGAGGAGAGACCCAGTACTTC. Its protein product is CASSFERGETQYF.

The chain couples TRBV27 to TRBJ2-5; D call uncertain. There are 12 residues in the CDR3. Per germline, CDR1 MNHEY and CDR2 SMNVEV (reference sequence). V lost 5 bases and J lost 0, with 4 bases in between. CDR3 coding DNA: TGTGCCAGCAGTAGGGACCAAGAGACCCAGTACTTC. Translating gives CASSRDQETQYF.

The V call is TRBV7-2, the J call TRBJ2-5; TRBD1 is a possible D gene (5 bases). The CDR3 totals 14 residues. With 5 bases removed from V and 4 bases from J, the gap between germline ends came to 14 bases. CDR1 SGHTA and CDR2 FQGNSA come from the germline V gene. The CDR3 nucleotides are TGTGCCAGCAGCCAGGAAACAGGTCGAGAGACCCAGTACTTC. It encodes CASSQETGRETQYF.

CDR3 nucleotide sequence: TGCAGCGTTTGGACAGGGCCGAACACCGGGGAGCTGTTTTTT. Protein: CSVWTGPNTGELFF. V and J are TRBV29-1 and TRBJ2-2, with TRBD1 identical over 8 bases. From germline, CDR1 is SQVTM and CDR2 ANQGSEA. The CDR3 spans 14 residues. V was clipped by 5 bases and J by 0 bases; unmatched bases: 2.

This clone was counted a few times. The chain carries TRBV4-3 and TRBJ2-7, with 7 bases identical to TRBD1. The trim removed 4 bases at V and 1 base at J, leaving 7 bases unmatched. Germline CDR1 LGHNA, CDR2 YSLEER. The CDR3 is made up of 15 amino acids. The chain's CDR3 is CASSRVGQPSYEQYF. As DNA, the CDR3 is TGCGCCAGCAGCCGTGTGGGACAGCCTTCCTACGAGCAGTACTTC.

The J gene is TRBJ2-1, the V gene TRBV19; possible D gene TRBD2, 5 bases. Germline-derived CDR1 and CDR2 are LNHDA and SQIVND (reference sequence). CDR3 length: 15 residues. Trimming took off 6 bases at V and 8 bases at J, with 20 bases between the two ends. In nucleotides, the CDR3 is TGTGCCAGTAGGTGGTCCGGGGAAAAAAGGGATGAGCAGTTCTTC. It encodes CASRWSGEKRDEQFF.

The chain is built from TRBV30 and TRBJ2-2, with 7 bases identical to TRBD2. V was pared by 2 bases and J by 5 bases, with 23 bases of the junction left unmatched. The germline CDR1 and CDR2 sequences are GTSNPN and SVGIG (reference sequence). There are 20 residues in the CDR3. CDR3 DNA: TGTGCCTGGAGTTCGCCCTATAGTCTCGCGGGAGTAGTTCGTACCGGGGAGCTGTTTTTT. It is translated as CAWSSPYSLAGVVRTGELFF. The whole variable domain, filled in from reference TRBV30 and TRBJ2-2, reads SQTIHQWPATLVQPVGSPLSLECTVEGTSNPNLYWYRQAAGRGLQLLFYSVGIGQISSEVPQNLSASRPQDRQFILSSKKLLLSDSGFYLCAWSSPYSLAGVVRTGELFFGEGSRLTVL.

V usage is TRBV19 and J usage is TRBJ1-2; D remains ambiguous. V shed 8 bases and J shed 2 bases, with 12 bases lying between them. The CDR3 loop spans 13 amino acids. Germline V gene sequence: CDR1 LNHDA, CDR2 SQIVND (reference sequence). The CDR3 sequence is CASGEYANYGYTF. The CDR3 nucleotides are TGTGCCAGTGGGGAGTACGCGAACTATGGCTACACCTTC.

The genes are TRBV18 and TRBJ1-5, with 9 bases fitting TRBD1. Germline CDR1 KGHSH, CDR2 LQKENI. The CDR3 sequence is 14 residues long. The ends lost 6 bases at V and 7 bases at J; junction bases unmatched: 7. DNA for the CDR3: TGTGCCAGCTCTCGCGGACAGGGGAGGCAGCCCCAGCATTTT. Residues: CASSRGQGRQPQHF.

The chain is built from TRBV6-6 and TRBJ2-1; 7 positions match TRBD2. This CDR3 spans 16 amino acids. V gave up 0 bases and J gave up 4 bases; unmatched junction bases: 6. Germline loops: CDR1 MNHNY, CDR2 SVGAGI (reference sequence). CDR3 DNA sequence: TGTGCCAGCAGTTACTCTCCTAGCGGCAAATACAATGAGCAGTTCTTC. Protein product: CASSYSPSGKYNEQFF.

Of note for this clone: Other DNA sequences within the sample encode an identical CDR3. The genes are TRBV6-5 and TRBJ1-1, with D hard to call. Trimming pared 0 bases from V and 1 base from J, leaving 6 bases between. The CDR3 totals 14 residues. CDR1 is MNHEY, CDR2 SVGAGI, per germline. This chain's CDR3 is CASSYSPGNTEAFF. CDR3 bases: TGTGCCAGCAGTTACTCTCCGGGGAACACTGAAGCTTTCTTT.

This clone has just a few counts. The V gene is TRBV2, the J gene TRBJ2-7; D is uncertain. The CDR3 extends over 11 amino acids. Trimming took 5 bases from V and 0 from J, leaving 2 bases between them. Germline loops: CDR1 SNHLY, CDR2 FYNNEI. The CDR3: CASSNSYEQYF. CDR3 sequence (DNA): TGTGCCAGCAGTAACTCCTACGAGCAGTACTTC.